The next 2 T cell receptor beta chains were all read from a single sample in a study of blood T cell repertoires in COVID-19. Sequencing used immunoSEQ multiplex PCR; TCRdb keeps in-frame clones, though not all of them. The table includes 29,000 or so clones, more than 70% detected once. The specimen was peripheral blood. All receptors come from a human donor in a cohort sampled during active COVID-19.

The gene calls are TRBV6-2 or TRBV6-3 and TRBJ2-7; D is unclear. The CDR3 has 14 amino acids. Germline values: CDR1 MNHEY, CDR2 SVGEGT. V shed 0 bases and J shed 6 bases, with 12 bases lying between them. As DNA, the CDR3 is TGTGCCAGCAGTTACTCGGGCCCCCCAAGCGAGCAGTACTTC. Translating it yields CASSYSGPPSEQYF.

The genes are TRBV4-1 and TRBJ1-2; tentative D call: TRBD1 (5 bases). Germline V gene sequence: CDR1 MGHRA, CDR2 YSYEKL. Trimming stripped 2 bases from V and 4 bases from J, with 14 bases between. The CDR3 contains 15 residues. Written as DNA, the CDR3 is TGCGCCAGCAGCCAAACGGAAGCAGGGCCCTATGGCTACACCTTC. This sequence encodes CASSQTEAGPYGYTF.